The T cell receptor beta chain described here comes from a study of OX40 agonist ivuxolimab in advanced cancers. Clones were read by immunoSEQ multiplex PCR, and TCRdb kept only the in-frame ones, dropping some. The sample includes tens of thousands of clones, roughly 87% of them seen just once. CDR1 and CDR2 from the germline V gene are KGHSH and LQKENI. This CDR3 is 13 amino acids long. Trimming removed 5 bases from V and 6 bases from J, with 13 bases in between. The material was CD4+ or CD8+ T cells sorted from blood, obtained in a trial of the OX40 agonist ivuxolimab. The rearrangement joins TRBV18 to TRBJ1-1; TRBD1 might be the D (5 bases). The receptor comes from an adult with an advanced solid tumor such as melanoma, head and neck, liver or kidney cancer. CDR3 sequence reads: CASSELQGAEAFF. As DNA, the CDR3 is TGTGCCAGCTCAGAACTGCAGGGCGCTGAAGCTTTCTTT.